The 27 T cell receptor beta chains presented below share a single source sample, sequenced in a study of T cells after yellow fever vaccination. From the 5' RACE reads, TCRdb called clonotypes with MiXCR, one entry per CDR3 protein. The data contain 300,000 or so distinct CDR3 sequences, 6.5% to 8.5% of them singletons. This material consisted of PBMCs, taken about 49 days after the first yellow fever vaccination. Receptors originate from a man between 18 and 35 years old who received the YFV17D yellow fever vaccine.

This sequence joins TRBV20-1 and TRBJ2-1, with D possibly being TRBD1 (6 bases). The V gene lost 7 bases and the J gene lost 5 bases, with 27 bases spanning the gap. The length of the CDR3 is 17 residues. Germline CDR1 DFQATT, CDR2 SNEGSKA (reference sequence). CDR3 sequence: CSVYYSGQRSGDNEQFF. In DNA, the CDR3 is TGCAGTGTTTACTACTCGGGACAAAGATCTGGCGACAATGAGCAGTTCTTC.

The chain has TRBV4-1 and TRBJ2-4, with 7 bases fitting TRBD2. The CDR3 contains 17 residues. Trimming at V came to 1 base and at J to 4 bases, leaving 10 bases not matched to a gene. The germline CDR1 and CDR2 sequences are MGHRA and YSYEKL. DNA for the CDR3: TGCGCCAGCAGCCAAGCCGCTAGCGGACCCTGGAAAAACATTCAGTACTTC. It specifies CASSQAASGPWKNIQYF.

This clonotype was counted a few times. The chain is built from TRBV11-2 and TRBJ1-6; no clear D. Trimming removed 2 bases at V and 7 bases at J, with 6 bases between. CDR1 is SGHAT and CDR2 is FQNNGV in the germline V gene. The CDR3 extends over 13 amino acids. CDR3 nucleotides: TGTGCCAGCAGCTTATTTGGCAATTCACCCCTCCACTTT. Amino acid sequence: CASSLFGNSPLHF.

The rearrangement links TRBV4-3 to TRBJ1-5, with unresolved D. CDR3 length equals 13 residues. From germline, CDR1 is LGHNA and CDR2 YSLEER. Trimming shortened V by 4 bases and J by 4 bases, and 8 bases separated the two germline ends. CDR3 in amino acids: CASSPQINQPQHF. CDR3 nucleotide sequence: TGCGCCAGCAGCCCACAGATTAATCAGCCCCAGCATTTT.

At least ten counts were recorded for this clonotype. The chain couples TRBV10-3 to TRBJ2-7; D unclear. The CDR3 loop spans 12 amino acids. Per the germline V gene, CDR1 is ENHRY and CDR2 is SYGVKD. Trimming cost V 0 bases and J 7 bases, with 7 bases left between them. For the CDR3, the DNA is TGTGCCATCAGTGAGTCAGGATGGGAGCAGTACTTC. Translation: CAISESGWEQYF.

This clonotype has only a few counts. This chain connects TRBV19 to TRBJ1-5; D unclear. CDR3 length: 11 amino acids. Germline V gene data show CDR1 as LNHDA and CDR2 as SQIVND (reference sequence). Trimming cost V 9 bases and J 6 bases, with 9 bases left between them. Written as DNA, the CDR3 is TGTGCCAGCGGACCCACTCAGCCCCAGCATTTT. Translation: CASGPTQPQHF.

The rearrangement joins TRBV2 to TRBJ2-3; tentatively, D is TRBD1 or TRBD2 (6 bases each). The V and J ends lost 8 bases and 2 bases respectively, with 20 bases between them. The CDR3 spans 16 residues. CDR1 is SNHLY and CDR2 is FYNNEI in the germline V gene. In DNA form, the CDR3 reads TGTGCCAGCCTTCCCGGGGGCGGGGCGATCACAGATACGCAGTATTTT. Translated: CASLPGGGAITDTQYF.

This clonotype has only a few counts. V and J are TRBV7-2 and TRBJ1-5, with D possibly TRBD1 on 6 matching bases. The length of the CDR3 is 16 residues. The V and J ends lost 8 bases and 11 bases respectively, with 28 bases between them. CDR1 is SGHTA and CDR2 is FQGNSA in the germline V gene. The CDR3 DNA sequence: TGTGCCAGCTCCCGAGGGGGGAGGGGGGGTGCAATAGCCCAGCATTTT. Its protein product is CASSRGGRGGAIAQHF.

Only a few counts were recorded for this clonotype. The V call is TRBV21-1, the J call TRBJ1-4; the tabulated D call, TRBD1, remains unverified against the DNA. TRBV21-1 has pseudogene status. This CDR3 has 14 residues. CDR3 region: CASSNRAINEKLFF. The CDR3 DNA sequence: TGTGCCAGCAGCAACCGGGCCATTAATGAAAAACTGTTTTTT.

The V and J genes are TRBV12-3 or TRBV12-4 and TRBJ2-5; perhaps D is TRBD1 or TRBD2 (5 bases each). Trimming removed 3 bases from V and 2 bases from J, with 13 bases in between. There are 15 residues in the CDR3. CDR3 sequence reads: CASSFRPGRQETQYF. CDR3 DNA sequence: TGTGCCAGCAGTTTCCGGCCGGGGCGTCAAGAGACCCAGTACTTC.

The chain employs TRBV7-9 and TRBJ1-1, with D possibly matching TRBD1 (5 bases). Germline CDR1 SEHNR, CDR2 FQNEAQ (reference sequence). The CDR3 is 14 amino acids. V gave up 3 bases and J gave up 4 bases, with 12 bases separating them. The CDR3 protein is CASSFQGFGTEAFF. The DNA for the CDR3 is TGTGCCAGCAGCTTTCAGGGCTTCGGCACTGAAGCTTTCTTT.

The gene calls are TRBV29-1 and TRBJ2-2, with 7 positions matching TRBD2. Unmatched junction bases numbered 6, after V lost 3 bases and J lost 5 bases. The CDR3 sequence is 14 residues long. Germline V gene sequence: CDR1 SQVTM, CDR2 ANQGSEA. CDR3 in DNA: TGCAGCGTTGATGCGGGGGAAGGGACCGGGGAGCTGTTTTTT. Translation: CSVDAGEGTGELFF.

V and J are TRBV4-1 and TRBJ2-1; the D gene could be TRBD1 or TRBD2 (5 bases each). Trimming stripped 1 base from V and 7 bases from J, with 11 bases between. Germline CDR1 is MGHRA and CDR2 is YSYEKL. CDR3 size: 14 residues. The CDR3: CASSQGPWGNEQFF. The CDR3 DNA follows: TGCGCCAGCAGCCAAGGGCCCTGGGGGAATGAGCAGTTCTTC.

The V gene is TRBV5-1, the J gene TRBJ1-1; D ambiguous. The CDR3 is 14 amino acids. Germline CDR1 and CDR2: SGHRS and YFSETQ. V lost 0 bases, J lost 2 bases, and 8 bases lay in between. CDR3 in amino acids: CASSLVDANTEAFF. CDR3 coding DNA: TGCGCCAGCAGCTTGGTGGACGCCAACACTGAAGCTTTCTTT.

This clonotype was found many times. This sequence joins TRBV24-1 and TRBJ2-1; TRBD2 is a possible D gene (6 bases). Trimming left V 7 bases short and J 5 bases short, with 20 bases between. Germline CDR1 and CDR2: KGHDR and SFDVKD. The CDR3 runs 16 residues. The CDR3, as DNA: TGTGCCACCAGAGATCCAGGACTAAATACCGACAATGAGCAGTTCTTC. This translates into CATRDPGLNTDNEQFF.

The table lists this clonotype with many counts. The chain is built from TRBV20-1 and TRBJ2-1; the D is unclear. Germline V gene sequence: CDR1 DFQATT, CDR2 SNEGSKA (reference sequence). CDR3 length: 12 residues. With 5 bases removed from V and 8 bases from J, the gap between germline ends came to 13 bases. CDR3 sequence reads: CSASTSADEQFF. CDR3 DNA sequence: TGCAGTGCTTCGACCTCAGCCGATGAGCAGTTCTTC.

This clonotype was counted between two and nine times. This chain links TRBV3-1 with TRBJ1-6; 10 nucleotides agree with TRBD1. Germline values: CDR1 LGHDT, CDR2 YNNKEL (reference sequence). The CDR3 sequence is 15 residues long. V was pared by 5 bases and J by 11 bases, with 9 bases of the junction left unmatched. CDR3 DNA sequence: TGTGCCAGCAGCTACGCAGGACAGGGGGGTCCACCCCTCCACTTT. Translating it yields CASSYAGQGGPPLHF.

This clonotype was seen a handful of times. V usage is TRBV12-3 or TRBV12-4 and J usage is TRBJ2-3; D is ambiguous. CDR3 length equals 16 residues. Trimming left V 5 bases short and J 1 base short, with 16 bases between. This chain's CDR3 is CASSTVQTGRTDTQYF. The CDR3 region has the DNA TGTGCCAGCAGTACCGTACAGACGGGCCGCACAGATACGCAGTATTTT.

The chain is built from TRBV18 and TRBJ2-7; TRBD1 agrees at 7 bases. Germline V CDR1 and CDR2: KGHSH, LQKENI. J lost 3 bases, V lost 1 base, and 12 bases had no gene match. The CDR3 has 17 amino acids. The CDR3 region is CASSPQWDSQGIYEQYF. CDR3 coding DNA: TGTGCCAGCTCACCACAGTGGGACAGTCAGGGCATCTACGAGCAGTACTTC.

V usage is TRBV7-2 and J usage is TRBJ2-7; tentative D call: TRBD2 (6 bases). The CDR3 runs to 15 residues. Between the trimmed V and J ends, which lost 5 bases and 3 bases, there was a span of 17 bases. In germline, CDR1 is SGHTA, CDR2 FQGNSA. CDR3 loop: CASSGLRQFYYEQYF. The CDR3 nucleotides read TGTGCCAGCAGCGGACTAAGACAGTTCTACTACGAGCAGTACTTC.

This chain connects TRBV5-1 to TRBJ2-3, with TRBD1 as a possible D gene (6 bases). Per germline, CDR1 SGHRS and CDR2 YFSETQ. The CDR3 totals 14 residues. V was cut by 4 bases and J by 0 bases, with 9 bases left in between. The CDR3 DNA follows: TGCGCCAGCAGCGGGGGCAAAAGCACAGATACGCAGTATTTT. Amino acids: CASSGGKSTDTQYF.

The chain is built from TRBV20-1 and TRBJ1-6; no reliable D call. Deletions cut 3 bases from V and 9 bases from J, with 9 bases between. There are 12 residues in the CDR3. The germline CDR1 and CDR2 sequences are DFQATT and SNEGSKA (reference sequence). CDR3 coding DNA: TGCAGTGCTAGGGGGAATAGTTCACCCCTCCACTTT. Residues: CSARGNSSPLHF.

This clonotype has at least ten counts. In DNA form, the CDR3 reads TGCGCCAGCAGCTTGTCCGTGACAGGGAGATCACCCCTCCACTTT. Translation gives CASSLSVTGRSPLHF. The J gene is TRBJ1-6, the V gene TRBV5-1, with TRBD1 matching over 7 bases. The CDR3 runs 15 residues. Germline CDR1 is SGHRS and CDR2 is YFSETQ. Trimming at V came to 1 base and at J to 10 bases, leaving 8 bases not matched to a gene.

This clonotype was seen ten or more times. This chain connects TRBV29-1 to TRBJ1-1; tentative D call: TRBD1 (6 bases). Trimming pared 4 bases from V and 0 bases from J, leaving 12 bases between. Germline-derived CDR1 and CDR2 are SQVTM and ANQGSEA. The CDR3 sequence is 14 residues long. The CDR3 loop is CSVVRGGVNTEAFF. For the CDR3, the DNA is TGCAGCGTTGTAAGAGGGGGGGTGAACACTGAAGCTTTCTTT.

V and J are TRBV20-1 and TRBJ2-2; 9 nucleotides match TRBD1. V was pared by 5 bases and J by 0 bases, with 1 base of the junction left unmatched. Germline V gene sequence: CDR1 DFQATT, CDR2 SNEGSKA (reference sequence). The CDR3 runs 14 residues. CDR3 region: CSAWDRANTGELFF. The CDR3 nucleotides are TGCAGTGCTTGGGACAGGGCGAACACCGGGGAGCTGTTTTTT.

This clonotype was detected a few times. This chain connects TRBV21-1 to TRBJ2-2; the table's D call, TRBD1, was not checked against the DNA. TRBV21-1 is shown as a pseudogene. CDR3 length: 16 amino acids. The CDR3 spells CASSNEQGANTGELFF. The CDR3 bases are TGTGCCAGCAGCAACGAACAGGGTGCGAACACCGGGGAGCTGTTTTTT.

This clonotype was seen ten or more times. The chain has TRBV7-3 and TRBJ2-2; no clear D gene. Trimming took off 2 bases at V and 0 bases at J, with 7 bases between the two ends. Per germline, CDR1 SGHTA and CDR2 FQGTGA. The CDR3 loop spans 15 amino acids. This CDR3 is CASSLRGANTGELFF. The CDR3 DNA reads as TGTGCCAGCAGCTTACGTGGGGCGAACACCGGGGAGCTGTTTTTT.